This T cell receptor (beta chain) was sequenced for a study of T cell responses to AZD1222 COVID-19 vaccine (dated by TCRdb to 2020 to 2023). As for the study more broadly: Because spike-specific TCR depth and breadth did not differ between the two schedules, AZD1222 recipients who got a second dose at roughly 4 weeks were pooled with those who got a second dose at roughly 12 weeks. A total of under 250 trial participants underwent TCR sequencing, of whom 200 to 220 had received two doses of AZD1222 and around 25 had received two doses of the MenACWY control vaccine. Enrollment into the trials was organized by age into subgroups of 18-55, 56-69 and 70-plus years, and those subgroups contained 148, 28 and 57 TCR-sequenced participants, respectively.

The CDR3 regions of human TCRbeta chains were analyzed by immunosequencing. The study's own analysis went as follows. TCRs in the repertoires were compared against a reference library of SARS-CoV-2-specific TCRs that had been generated with the MIRA antigen-specificity platform. Breadth was defined as the fraction of unique TCRs that were SARS-CoV-2-associated, and depth was defined as the fraction of total T cells that were SARS-CoV-2-associated. Each spike-specific TCR was assigned to its reactive spike region and to a CD4 or CD8 class using the MIRA data. Log10-transformed breadth and depth values were compared by one-way ANOVA with Sidak's multiple comparisons tests. Here the immuneACCESS table is served through TCRdb, limited to in-frame sequences with V and J called. Missing clones are a known gap in these copies; in checked studies unresolved V genes cover under half, and the rest lacks a known reason. The V and J calls and clone size are taken from that table; D and trimming were inferred from the DNA. The sample has around 110,000 clones on record, approximately 89% of them singletons. Together, the top ten hold 22% of the sample.

In the case of this clone: Its target antigen remains unknown. Per-base qualities were not stored, and no clone one base away is much larger.

The CDR3 measures 13 amino acids from cysteine to phenylalanine. The DNA shown is the 39-base CDR3, in frame from base 1. For CDR1 and CDR2, the germline V gene lists SGDLS and YYNGEE. V lost 4 bases and J lost 8 bases; the stretch between them is 15 bases long. Study-wide findings and limitations: Participants were mostly white British, with more females than males. The authors suggested clonal diversity may have been underestimated. Reportedly, close to half of the unique spike-specific TCRs recognized epitopes lying outside the regions that are mutated in the B.1.351 and B.1.1.7 variants. Conclusions about previously exposed vaccinees are limited because only five to seven AZD1222 recipients were SARS-CoV-2 seropositive at baseline. Because no day 14 peak-response samples were available, repertoires were characterized only after the peak T cell response. The 56-69-year group was small, and its depth increase did not reach significance, likely because of low power. CD4 TCRs associated with the vaccine covered the entire spike protein, and the dominant responses were in regions 160-218 and 743-854. After two AZD1222 doses, both the breadth and the depth of spike-specific TCRs were significantly higher than at day 0 and than in MenACWY recipients.

The time point label of this sample denotes: baseline before first vaccination. Vaccinee samples were obtained from the UK trials COV001 and COV002, which included a single-blind randomized controlled phase 2/3 trial of AZD1222 (ChAdOx1 nCoV-19) in healthy adults. For TCRbeta chain sequencing, PBMC samples from trial participants were taken at day 0 and at day 28 after the second dose. This sequence uses TRBV9 and TRBJ1-2; matching of 5 bases hints at TRBD1 as the D gene. The material was peripheral blood, obtained on day 0 of AZD1222 vaccination. The receptor's source is an adult in good health. The sequenced DNA: TGTGCCAGCAGCCCTTGGACACCGGCGGGCTACACCTTC. Translated, this gives CASSPWTPAGYTF.